The following is a T cell receptor (beta chain) sequence with its context. This clonotype was seen many times. The antigen this receptor binds is unknown. One base away there is no much larger clone; base qualities are not given. This sample was included in a study of T cells in Graves' hyperthyroidism and ophthalmopathy (dated by TCRdb to between 2018 and 2020). As for the study more broadly: Peripheral blood samples were taken at initial diagnosis, before any treatment was given. TCR V-J signatures able to tell the groups apart were searched for in a discovery cohort of 90 to 100 patients, of whom more than 40 had Graves' ophthalmopathy and around 58 had stable Graves' hyperthyroidism. Prospective prediction of ophthalmopathy was tested in an independent validation cohort of 18 to 20 hyperthyroidism patients and 15 to 17 patients who later progressed to ophthalmopathy. The 75 to 100 discovery patients were randomly divided into training and test sets at a 7:3 ratio. Thyroid tissue and blood T-cell repertoires from about six Graves' hyperthyroidism patients were also compared in the study. Once sampling was done, hyperthyroidism patients were given methimazole at a starting dose of 30 mg daily, whereas ophthalmopathy patients were given high-dose intravenous methylprednisolone. The paper describes TCR Vbeta CDR3 sequencing of 120 to 150 peripheral blood samples, made up of around 41 ophthalmopathy patients, over 70 hyperthyroidism patients and 17 progressor patients.

What the authors observed across the whole study: Most expanded thyroid clonotypes (frequency above 0.001) were also detected in blood, suggesting blood repertoires may reflect thyroid immune responses. During validation, the model predicted progression to ophthalmopathy a median of approximately six months ahead of onset, with 70.59% sensitivity and roughly 75% specificity. Sample size was not statistically predetermined, and investigators were not blinded to group allocation. In cross-validation, a model built on a 13 V-J signature told ophthalmopathy apart from stable hyperthyroidism with approximately 90% sensitivity and around 83% specificity, and in testing the same model reached 80%/75%.

The CDR3 runs 14 amino acids, cysteine and phenylalanine included. Just the 42-base CDR3 DNA is kept, in frame starting at base 1. Cut back by 5 bases and 9 bases, the V and J ends lie 17 bases apart. The TCR beta CDR3 regions were amplified from RNA transcripts. For the first round of RT-PCR on the TCR CDR3, the HTBI primer set was used together with the Qiagen OneStep RT-PCR kit. Libraries were constructed in a second round of multiplex PCR, after which size selection and purification were performed. Paired-end sequencing of the libraries was performed with 100 bp reads on an Illumina HiSeq2000. In the paper's pipeline: Raw data were processed with SOAPnuke, discarding reads with adapters, uncalled bases, mean Phred below 15, or no exact constant-primer or identifier match. High-quality paired reads were merged using COPE v1.2.5, and each unique nucleotide sequence was defined as a clonotype. MiTCR v1.1 was used to align the clonotypes against IMGT TRBV, TRBD and TRBJ reference segments. The analysis included only V-J combinations with a frequency above 0.0001, which together covered about 99% of the repertoires. The TCS score was defined as F50 (clonal expansion) divided by E x V (chaos), with BLOSUM62-based TCRdist calculated between CDR3 peptides within each V-J. Welch's t-statistics and random forest reduced some 510 V-J features to 13, which were used in a naive Bayes classifier (R e1071). The public reads were reprocessed in TCRdb via fastp at Q25 and MiXCR, keeping in-frame beta chains. Identical CDR3 protein sequences are pooled into one entry, listed with their most common genes and DNA. The V and J calls follow TCRdb's processing rather than the paper's. This sample holds around 360,000 distinct CDR3 sequences; around 15% were observed only once. The ten largest clones add up to around 20% of the sample.

In the ophthalmopathy patients, disease was moderately to severely active, with a Clinical Activity Score of 3 or more, a NOSPECS grade of 4 or more, and a duration of less than 3 months. The study excluded patients with uncontrolled infections, other autoimmune diseases, pregnancy or lactation. Diagnoses were established on the basis of clinical symptoms, serum thyroxine and TRAb, thyroid ultrasound, and orbital computed tomography. PBMCs were isolated from about 9.2 ml of fresh peripheral blood by Ficoll-Paque density gradient centrifugation. Total RNA was extracted using Trizol reagent, and RNA quality was assessed on an Agilent 2100 Bioanalyzer.

Sequencing was performed on blood. The source is a woman aged 55-70 years with Graves' ophthalmopathy. This chain is built from TRBV12-3 or TRBV12-4 and TRBJ1-5; matching of 6 bases hints at TRBD1 as the D gene. CDR3 loop: CASSPGHAILPQHF. The nucleotide sequence reads as follows: TGTGCCAGCAGTCCGGGACACGCGATACTGCCCCAGCATTTT.